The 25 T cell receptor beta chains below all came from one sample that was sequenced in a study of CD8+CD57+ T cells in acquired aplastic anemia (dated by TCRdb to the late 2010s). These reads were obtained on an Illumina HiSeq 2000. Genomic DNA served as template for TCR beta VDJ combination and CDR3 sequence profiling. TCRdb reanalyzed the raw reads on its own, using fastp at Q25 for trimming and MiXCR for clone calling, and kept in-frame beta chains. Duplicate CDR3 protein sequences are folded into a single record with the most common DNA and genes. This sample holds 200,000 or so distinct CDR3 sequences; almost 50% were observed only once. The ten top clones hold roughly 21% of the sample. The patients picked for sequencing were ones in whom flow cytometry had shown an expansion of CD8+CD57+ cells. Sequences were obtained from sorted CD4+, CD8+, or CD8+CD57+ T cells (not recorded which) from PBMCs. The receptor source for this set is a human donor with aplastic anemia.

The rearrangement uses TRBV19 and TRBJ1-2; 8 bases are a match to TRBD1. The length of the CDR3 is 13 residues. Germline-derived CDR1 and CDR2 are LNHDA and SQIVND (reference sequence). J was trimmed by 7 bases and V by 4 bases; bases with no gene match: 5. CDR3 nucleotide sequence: TGTGCCAGTAGTACCCAGGGGGCGGTTGGCTACACCTTC. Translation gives CASSTQGAVGYTF.

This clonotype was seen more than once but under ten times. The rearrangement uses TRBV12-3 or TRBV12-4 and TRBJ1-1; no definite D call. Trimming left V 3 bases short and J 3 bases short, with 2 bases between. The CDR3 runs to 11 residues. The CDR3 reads CASSFDTEAFF. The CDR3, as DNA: TGTGCCAGCAGTTTCGACACTGAAGCTTTCTTT.

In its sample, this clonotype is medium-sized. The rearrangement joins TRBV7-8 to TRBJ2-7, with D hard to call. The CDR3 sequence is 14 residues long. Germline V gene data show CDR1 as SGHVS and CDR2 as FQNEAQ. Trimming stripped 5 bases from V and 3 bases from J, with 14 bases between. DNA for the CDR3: TGTGCCAGCAGCCTAGAGACGGTGATCTACGAGCAGTACTTC. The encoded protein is CASSLETVIYEQYF.

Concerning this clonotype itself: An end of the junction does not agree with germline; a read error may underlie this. As DNA, the CDR3 is TGTGCCATCAGGCCGAACAGGGGACGCACTCCGAACACTGAGGCTTTCTTT. Protein sequence: CAIRPNRGRTPNTEAFF. This rearrangement joins TRBV10-3 to TRBJ1-1; 7 nucleotides line up with TRBD1. The germline gives CDR1 ENHRY, CDR2 SYGVKD. This CDR3 region has 17 residues.

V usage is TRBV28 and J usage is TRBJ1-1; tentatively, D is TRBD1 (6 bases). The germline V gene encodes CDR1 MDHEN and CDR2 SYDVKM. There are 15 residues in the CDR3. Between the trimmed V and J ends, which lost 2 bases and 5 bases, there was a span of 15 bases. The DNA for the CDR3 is TGTGCCAGCAGTTTAAGTTTGGGGGGCGGAACTGAAGCTTTCTTT. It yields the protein CASSLSLGGGTEAFF.

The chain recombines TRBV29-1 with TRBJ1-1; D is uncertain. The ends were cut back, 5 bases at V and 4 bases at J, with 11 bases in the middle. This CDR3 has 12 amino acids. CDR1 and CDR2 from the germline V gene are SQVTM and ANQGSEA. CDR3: CSVTSRATEAFF. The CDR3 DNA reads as TGCAGCGTTACCAGCCGAGCCACTGAAGCTTTCTTT.

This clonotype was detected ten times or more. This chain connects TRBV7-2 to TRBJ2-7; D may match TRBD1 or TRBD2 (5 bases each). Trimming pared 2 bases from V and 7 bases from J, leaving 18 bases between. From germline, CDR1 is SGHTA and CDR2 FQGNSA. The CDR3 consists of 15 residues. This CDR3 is CASSLNQGPSGEQYF. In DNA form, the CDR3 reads TGTGCCAGCAGCTTAAACCAGGGACCCTCGGGTGAGCAGTACTTC. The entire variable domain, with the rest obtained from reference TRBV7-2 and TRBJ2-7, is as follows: GAGVSQSPSNKVTEKGKDVELRCDPISGHTALYWYRQSLGQGLEFLIYFQGNSAPDKSGLPSDRFSAERTGGSVSTLTIQRTQQEDSAVYLCASSLNQGPSGEQYFGPGTRLTVT.

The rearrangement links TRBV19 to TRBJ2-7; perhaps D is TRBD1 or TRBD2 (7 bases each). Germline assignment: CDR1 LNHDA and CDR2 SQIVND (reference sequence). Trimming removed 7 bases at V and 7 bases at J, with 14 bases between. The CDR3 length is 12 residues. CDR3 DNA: TGTGCCAGTACCCAGGGGGGGGAAGAGCAGTACTTC. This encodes CASTQGGEEQYF.

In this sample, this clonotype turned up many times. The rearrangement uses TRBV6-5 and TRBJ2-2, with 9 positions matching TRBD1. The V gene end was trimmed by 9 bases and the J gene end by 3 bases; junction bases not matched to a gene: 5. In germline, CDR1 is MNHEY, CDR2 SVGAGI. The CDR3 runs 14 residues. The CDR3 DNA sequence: TGTGCCAGTCAACAGGGGGCGGACACCGGGGAGCTGTTTTTT. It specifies CASQQGADTGELFF.

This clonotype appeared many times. The CDR3 loop is CASSLNAWGLGTEAFF. Here the CDR3 DNA reads TGTGCCAGCAGCTTAAATGCCTGGGGGCTCGGGACTGAAGCTTTCTTT. The rearrangement links TRBV7-2 to TRBJ1-1; D might be TRBD1 (6 bases). From germline, CDR1 is SGHTA and CDR2 FQGNSA. CDR3 length equals 16 residues. V was cut by 2 bases and J by 5 bases, with 18 bases left in between.

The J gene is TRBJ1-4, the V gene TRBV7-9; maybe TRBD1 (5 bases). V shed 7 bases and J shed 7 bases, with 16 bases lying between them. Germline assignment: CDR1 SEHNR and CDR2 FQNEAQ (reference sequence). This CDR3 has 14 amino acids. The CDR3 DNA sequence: TGTGCCAGCAAAATTACCACCGGGGGTGAAAAACTGTTTTTT. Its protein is CASKITTGGEKLFF.

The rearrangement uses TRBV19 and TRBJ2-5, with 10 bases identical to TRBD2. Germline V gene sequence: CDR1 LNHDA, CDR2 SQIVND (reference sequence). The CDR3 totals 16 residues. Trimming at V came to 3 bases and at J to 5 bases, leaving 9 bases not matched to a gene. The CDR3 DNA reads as TGTGCCAGTAGTATTAGGAGGGGTAGCGGGGGGGAGACCCAGTACTTC. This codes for CASSIRRGSGGETQYF.

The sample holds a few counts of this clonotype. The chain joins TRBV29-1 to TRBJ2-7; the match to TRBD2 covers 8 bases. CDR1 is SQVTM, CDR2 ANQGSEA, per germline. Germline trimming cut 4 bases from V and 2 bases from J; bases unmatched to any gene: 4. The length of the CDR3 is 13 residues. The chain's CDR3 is CSVVLAGTYEQYF. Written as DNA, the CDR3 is TGCAGCGTTGTGTTAGCGGGGACCTACGAGCAGTACTTC.

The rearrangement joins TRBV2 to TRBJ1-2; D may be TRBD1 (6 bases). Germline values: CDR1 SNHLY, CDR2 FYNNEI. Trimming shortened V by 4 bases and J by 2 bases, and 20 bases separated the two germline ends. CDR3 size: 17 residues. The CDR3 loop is CASSAVGAGEANYGYTF. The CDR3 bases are TGTGCCAGCAGTGCAGTCGGGGCAGGGGAAGCGAACTATGGCTACACCTTC.

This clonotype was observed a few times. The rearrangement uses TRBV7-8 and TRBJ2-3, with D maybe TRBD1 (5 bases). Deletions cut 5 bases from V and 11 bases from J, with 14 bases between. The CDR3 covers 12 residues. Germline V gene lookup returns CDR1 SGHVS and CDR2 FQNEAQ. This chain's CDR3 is CASSPQAEEQYF. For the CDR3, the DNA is TGTGCCAGCAGCCCACAGGCAGAAGAGCAGTATTTT.

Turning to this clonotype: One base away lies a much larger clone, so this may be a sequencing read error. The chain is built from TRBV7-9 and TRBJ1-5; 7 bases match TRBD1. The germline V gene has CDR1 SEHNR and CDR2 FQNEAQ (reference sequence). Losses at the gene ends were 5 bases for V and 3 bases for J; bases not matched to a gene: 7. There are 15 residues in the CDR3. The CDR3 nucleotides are TGTGCCAGCAGCCTCGGGGGACAGAACAATCAGCCCCAGCATTTT. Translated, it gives CASSLGGQNNQPQHF.

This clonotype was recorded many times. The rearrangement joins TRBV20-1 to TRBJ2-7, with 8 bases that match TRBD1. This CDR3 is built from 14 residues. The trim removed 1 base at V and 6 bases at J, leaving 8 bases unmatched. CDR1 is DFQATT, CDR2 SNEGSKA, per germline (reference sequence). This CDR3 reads CSARAPKQGGEQYF. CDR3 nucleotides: TGCAGTGCTAGAGCCCCGAAACAGGGGGGCGAGCAGTACTTC.

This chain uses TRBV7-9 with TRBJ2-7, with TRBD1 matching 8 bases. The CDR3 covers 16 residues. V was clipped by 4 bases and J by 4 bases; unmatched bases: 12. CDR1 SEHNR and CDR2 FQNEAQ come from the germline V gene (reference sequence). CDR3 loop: CASSSNPRTGRYEQYF. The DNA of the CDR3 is TGTGCCAGCAGCTCCAACCCACGGACAGGGCGATACGAGCAGTACTTC.

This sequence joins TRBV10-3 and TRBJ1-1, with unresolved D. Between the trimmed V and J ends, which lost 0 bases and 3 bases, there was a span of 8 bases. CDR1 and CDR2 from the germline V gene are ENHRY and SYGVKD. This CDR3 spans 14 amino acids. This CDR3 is CAISESETDTEAFF. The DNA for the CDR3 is TGTGCCATCAGTGAGTCGGAGACTGACACTGAAGCTTTCTTT.

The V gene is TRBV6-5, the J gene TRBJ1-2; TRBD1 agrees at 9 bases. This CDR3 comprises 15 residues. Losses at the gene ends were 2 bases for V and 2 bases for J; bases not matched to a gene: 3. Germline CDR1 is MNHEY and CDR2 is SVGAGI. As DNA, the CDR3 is TGTGCCAGCAGTTACGATGGGACAGGGAACTATGGCTACACCTTC. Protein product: CASSYDGTGNYGYTF.

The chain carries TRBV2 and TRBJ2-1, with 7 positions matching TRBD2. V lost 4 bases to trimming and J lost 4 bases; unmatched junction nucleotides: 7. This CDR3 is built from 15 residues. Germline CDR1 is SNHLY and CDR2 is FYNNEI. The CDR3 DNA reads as TGTGCCAGCAGTGGGGGCGGGGGAGGGTACAATGAGCAGTTCTTC. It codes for CASSGGGGGYNEQFF. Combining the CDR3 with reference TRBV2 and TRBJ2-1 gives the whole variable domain EPEVTQTPSHQVTQMGQEVILRCVPISNHLYFYWYRQILGQKVEFLVSFYNNEISEKSEIFDDQFSVERPDGSNFTLKIRSTKLEDSAMYFCASSGGGGGYNEQFFGPGTRLTVL.

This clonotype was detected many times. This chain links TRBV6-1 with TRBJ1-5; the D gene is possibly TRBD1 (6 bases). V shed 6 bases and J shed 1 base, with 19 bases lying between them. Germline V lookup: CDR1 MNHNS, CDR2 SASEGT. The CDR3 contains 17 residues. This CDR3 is CASRGTTRGISNQPQHF. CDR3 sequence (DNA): TGTGCCAGCAGGGGGACAACAAGGGGGATAAGCAATCAGCCCCAGCATTTT.

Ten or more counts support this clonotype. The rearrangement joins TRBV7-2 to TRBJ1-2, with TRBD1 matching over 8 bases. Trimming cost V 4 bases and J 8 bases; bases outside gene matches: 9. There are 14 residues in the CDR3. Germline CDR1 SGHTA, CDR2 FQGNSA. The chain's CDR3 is CASSSPDRVVGYTF. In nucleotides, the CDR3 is TGTGCCAGCAGCTCCCCGGACAGGGTTGTCGGCTACACCTTC.

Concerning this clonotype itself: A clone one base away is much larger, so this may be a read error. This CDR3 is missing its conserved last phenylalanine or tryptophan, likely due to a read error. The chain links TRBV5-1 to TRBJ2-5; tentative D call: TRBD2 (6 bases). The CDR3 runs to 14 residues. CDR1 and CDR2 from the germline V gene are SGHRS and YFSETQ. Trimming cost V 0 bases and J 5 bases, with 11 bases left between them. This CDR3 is CASSLAPSAETQYL. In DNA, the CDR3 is TGCGCCAGCAGCTTGGCTCCTAGCGCGGAGACCCAGTACCTC.

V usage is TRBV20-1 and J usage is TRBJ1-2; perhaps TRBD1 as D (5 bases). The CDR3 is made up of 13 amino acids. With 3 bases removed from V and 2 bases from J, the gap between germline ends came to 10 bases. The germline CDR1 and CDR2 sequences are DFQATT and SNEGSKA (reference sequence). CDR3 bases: TGCAGTGCTAGGCACAGGTCCAACTATGGCTACACCTTC. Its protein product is CSARHRSNYGYTF.